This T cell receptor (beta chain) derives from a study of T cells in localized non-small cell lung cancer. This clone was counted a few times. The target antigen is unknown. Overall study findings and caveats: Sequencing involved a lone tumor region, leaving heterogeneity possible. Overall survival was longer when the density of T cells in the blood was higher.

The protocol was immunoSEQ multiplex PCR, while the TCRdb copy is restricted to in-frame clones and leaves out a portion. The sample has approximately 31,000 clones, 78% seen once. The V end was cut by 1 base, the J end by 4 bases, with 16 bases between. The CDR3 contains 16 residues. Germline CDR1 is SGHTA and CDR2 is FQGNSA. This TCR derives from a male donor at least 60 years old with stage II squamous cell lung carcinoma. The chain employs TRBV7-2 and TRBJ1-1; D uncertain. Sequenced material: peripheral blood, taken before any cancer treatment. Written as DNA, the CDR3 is TGTGCCAGCAGCTTAGGTCCTGGAGGGTATGGCACTGAAGCTTTCTTT. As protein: CASSLGPGGYGTEAFF.